Listed here are 14 T cell receptor beta chains from one sample, sequenced in a study of sequential checkpoint blockade in melanoma. Some clones are missing from TCRdb's copy, which holds only in-frame ones; the method was immunoSEQ multiplex PCR. The sample includes 15,000 to 20,000 clones, around 73% of them seen just once. Treatment indicated: randomized to nivolumab then ipilimumab (arm A) or the reverse (arm B). The sample was CD8+ T cells sorted from blood (inferred from file names), taken from a patient given nivolumab and ipilimumab in sequence. Every receptor here comes from a human donor with melanoma.

This chain joins TRBV5-6 and TRBJ2-2; tentative D call: TRBD2 (5 bases). V dropped 2 bases and J dropped 4 bases, with 15 bases sitting between them. The CDR3 runs 16 residues. Germline loops: CDR1 SGHDT, CDR2 YYEEEE. CDR3: CASSLADQLGTGELFF. DNA for the CDR3: TGTGCCAGCAGCTTAGCGGATCAGCTGGGCACCGGGGAGCTGTTTTTT.

The V and J genes are TRBV5-8 and TRBJ2-7, with 7 bases matching TRBD1. Per the germline V gene, CDR1 is SGHTS and CDR2 is YDEGEE. The CDR3 contains 15 residues. V lost 2 bases and J lost 3; bases outside the gene matches: 8. CDR3 sequence: CASSFRTGLNYEQYF. CDR3 DNA sequence: TGTGCCAGCAGCTTCCGGACAGGCCTAAACTACGAGCAGTACTTC.

This clone was seen just once. The V gene is TRBV7-8, the J gene TRBJ2-7; TRBD2 agrees at 8 bases. Germline loops: CDR1 SGHVS, CDR2 FQNEAQ. The CDR3 sequence is 14 residues long. Trimming took 4 bases from V and 2 from J; bases not matched to a gene: 4. CDR3 DNA: TGTGCCAGCAGCTCCGGGGGGGGAACCTACGAGCAGTACTTC. It is translated as CASSSGGGTYEQYF.

The gene calls are TRBV7-2 and TRBJ1-1, with D possibly matching TRBD1 (6 bases). Germline CDR1 is SGHTA and CDR2 is FQGNSA. The CDR3 has 14 amino acids. Trimming took off 4 bases at V and 4 bases at J, with 13 bases between the two ends. CDR3: CASSSAGAGTEAFF. In DNA, the CDR3 is TGTGCCAGCAGCTCCGCGGGGGCTGGCACTGAAGCTTTCTTT.

CDR3 nucleotide sequence: TGTGCCAGCACTCGGGGGGGGGAGACAGATACGCAGTATTTT. It is translated as CASTRGGETDTQYF. J is TRBJ2-3 and V is TRBV6-5, with TRBD2 matching over 8 bases. The CDR3 extends over 14 amino acids. CDR1 is MNHEY, CDR2 SVGAGI, per germline. Unmatched junction bases numbered 6, after V lost 7 bases and J lost 3 bases.

In this sample, this clone turned up once. The V call is TRBV6-4, the J call TRBJ2-3, with D tentatively TRBD2 (6 bases). CDR1 is MRHNA and CDR2 is SNTAGT in the germline V gene. Trimming removed 10 bases from V and 1 base from J, with 18 bases in between. The CDR3 spans 15 residues. The chain's CDR3 is CATAIGGSGTDTQYF. The CDR3 nucleotides are TGTGCCACCGCCATTGGGGGGAGTGGCACAGATACGCAGTATTTT.

The rearrangement links TRBV6-1 to TRBJ1-4, with TRBD1 identical over 9 bases. V lost 5 bases, J lost 12 bases, and 13 bases stayed unmatched. From germline, CDR1 is MNHNS and CDR2 SASEGT. The CDR3 loop spans 15 amino acids. CDR3 protein: CASSLGQGFRLELFF. The CDR3 bases are TGTGCCAGCAGTTTGGGACAGGGTTTTAGGCTAGAACTGTTTTTT.

The J gene is TRBJ2-3, the V gene TRBV19; 9 bases map to TRBD2. The ends lost 6 bases at V and 3 bases at J; junction bases unmatched: 10. Germline V lookup: CDR1 LNHDA, CDR2 SQIVND (reference sequence). This CDR3 contains 16 residues. The CDR3 DNA sequence: TGTGCCAGTAGCTGGGCAGCGGGAGGATATACAGATACGCAGTATTTT. Protein sequence: CASSWAAGGYTDTQYF.

The J gene is TRBJ2-1, the V gene TRBV7-3; D is possibly TRBD1 (6 bases). Trimming stripped 3 bases from V and 4 bases from J, with 13 bases between. CDR3 length: 15 residues. Germline values: CDR1 SGHTA, CDR2 FQGTGA. For the CDR3, the DNA is TGTGCCAGCAGCTTCTCATTTACAGGGTACAATGAGCAGTTCTTC. Its protein is CASSFSFTGYNEQFF. Using reference TRBV7-3 and TRBJ2-1 for the parts outside the CDR3, the full variable domain is GAGVSQTPSNKVTEKGKYVELRCDPISGHTALYWYRQSLGQGPEFLIYFQGTGAADDSGLPNDRFFAVRPEGSVSTLKIQRTERGDSAVYLCASSFSFTGYNEQFFGPGTRLTVL.

This chain joins TRBV7-9 and TRBJ2-7; 7 nucleotides match TRBD1. Germline lookup yields CDR1 SEHNR and CDR2 FQNEAQ (reference sequence). V lost 4 bases to trimming and J lost 0 bases; unmatched junction nucleotides: 3. CDR3 length: 14 residues. The CDR3 sequence: CASSWDRISYEQYF. CDR3 in DNA: TGTGCCAGCAGCTGGGACAGAATCTCCTACGAGCAGTACTTC.

This chain connects TRBV27 to TRBJ2-3; D remains ambiguous. This CDR3 comprises 12 residues. Germline loops: CDR1 MNHEY, CDR2 SMNVEV (reference sequence). The V end lost 4 bases, the J end lost 5 bases, and 7 bases lay between the germline ends. The CDR3 sequence is CASSWSGDTQYF. The CDR3 DNA reads TGTGCCAGCAGTTGGTCGGGAGATACGCAGTATTTT.

This rearrangement joins TRBV7-9 to TRBJ2-7, with 9 positions matching TRBD2. Germline CDR1 and CDR2: SEHNR and FQNEAQ (reference sequence). The CDR3 runs to 14 residues. V trimming: 5 bases; J trimming: 4 bases; junction bases outside the gene matches: 6. CDR3 residues: CASSPGREGYEQYF. For the CDR3, the DNA is TGTGCCAGCAGCCCGGGGCGGGAGGGTTACGAGCAGTACTTC.

V is TRBV7-8 and J is TRBJ1-1; perhaps TRBD1 as D (6 bases). The CDR3 is 15 amino acids. V was shortened by 5 bases and J by 4 bases, with 17 bases between the two germline ends. Germline assignment: CDR1 SGHVS and CDR2 FQNEAQ. CDR3 protein: CASSAEQGRSTEAFF. The CDR3 nucleotides are TGTGCCAGCAGCGCCGAACAGGGACGCAGCACTGAAGCTTTCTTT. Filled out from reference TRBV7-8 and TRBJ1-1, the complete variable domain reads GAGVSQSPRYKVAKRGQDVALRCDPISGHVSLFWYQQALGQGPEFLTYFQNEAQLDKSGLPSDRFFAERPEGSVSTLKIQRTQQEDSAVYLCASSAEQGRSTEAFFGQGTRLTVV.

The chain couples TRBV7-9 to TRBJ2-3, with D possibly TRBD2 on 6 matching bases. V lost 5 bases, J lost 2 bases, and 17 bases lay in between. Germline CDR1 and CDR2: SEHNR and FQNEAQ (reference sequence). The CDR3 is 16 residues long. CDR3 sequence: CASSPLALPSTDTQYF. Here the CDR3 DNA reads TGTGCCAGCAGCCCGCTAGCGTTACCCTCCACAGATACGCAGTATTTT.